This TCR beta chain was identified in a study of post-analysis software for immune sequencing data. Study-level findings and limits: Those with multiple sclerosis, the patient group, showed significantly lower normalized Chao1 diversity than controls. Analysis by F measure revealed that same-batch samples clustered strongly together. Relative to controls, patients had several TRBV segments at higher frequency, with TRBV5-6, TRBV5-1 and TRBV20-1 among these.

The CDR3 spans 12 residues. V gave up 2 bases and J gave up 4 bases, with 7 bases separating them. Germline V lookup: CDR1 DFQATT, CDR2 SNEGSKA (reference sequence). Unique molecular identifiers were carried by the TCR beta cDNA libraries. It was from about 0.94 to 9.7 million T cells that about half a million cDNA molecules came. MiXCR, applied by TCRdb to the PCR reads, yields one record per CDR3 protein. Among approximately 690,000 distinct CDR3 sequences listed, approximately 60% were seen once. In the case of this clonotype: Its target is not known.

The sample taken for sequencing was blood. V and J are TRBV20-1 and TRBJ2-3; D gene uncertain. The receptor comes from a girl aged 2-10 years with multiple sclerosis. The CDR3 reads CSARLMPDTQYF. DNA of the CDR3: TGCAGTGCTAGACTGATGCCAGATACGCAGTATTTT.